This T cell receptor beta chain is from a study of blood T cell repertoires in COVID-19. In the study's own analysis: Reference gene primers were amplified, and this amplification served to estimate nucleated cell counts. The protocol was immunoSEQ multiplex PCR, while the TCRdb copy is restricted to in-frame clones and leaves out a portion. V and J calls plus clone size are reproduced from that table; the DNA served to infer D and trimming. Of 150,000 to 200,000 clones in the sample, 70% to 90% were seen once. V lost 2 bases, J lost 2 bases, and 3 bases stayed unmatched. The CDR3 runs 14 residues. Germline CDR1 MNHEY, CDR2 SVGAGI.

Sequences were obtained from peripheral blood. The chain uses TRBV6-5 and TRBJ2-7; 7 nucleotides agree with TRBD1. This TCR derives from a woman between 70 and 85 years old with acute or convalescent COVID-19. CDR3 DNA: TGTGCCAGCAGTTACCGGGACAGAACCTACGAGCAGTACTTC. Amino acids: CASSYRDRTYEQYF.